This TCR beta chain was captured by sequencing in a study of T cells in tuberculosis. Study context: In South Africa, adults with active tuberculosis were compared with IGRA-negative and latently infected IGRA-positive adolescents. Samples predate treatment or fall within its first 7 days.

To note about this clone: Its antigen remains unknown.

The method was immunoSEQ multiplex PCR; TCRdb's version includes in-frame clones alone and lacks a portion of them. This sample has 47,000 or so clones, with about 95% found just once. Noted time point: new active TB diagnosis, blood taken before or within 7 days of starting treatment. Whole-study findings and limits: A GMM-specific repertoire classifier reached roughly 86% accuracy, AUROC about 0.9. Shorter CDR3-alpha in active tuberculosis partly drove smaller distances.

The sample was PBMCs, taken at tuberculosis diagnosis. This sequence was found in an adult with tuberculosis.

Here the CDR3 DNA reads TGCGCCAGCAGCCCAGACAAGCGGGAGGGACTGACCCAGTACTTC. This codes for CASSPDKREGLTQYF. The genes are TRBV4-1 and TRBJ2-5, with TRBD2 identical over 10 bases. Per the germline V gene, CDR1 is MGHRA and CDR2 is YSYEKL. Unmatched junction bases numbered 9, after V lost 4 bases and J lost 7 bases. This CDR3 is 15 amino acids long.